The 7 T cell receptor beta chains below were found in one sample sequenced in a study of control samples from healthy donors and cancer patients. The data were produced by immunoSEQ multiplex PCR, yet TCRdb's version contains in-frame clones alone and is incomplete. The sample gives about 180,000 clones, more than 80% of which show up once; 1.4% is in the top ten. Sample: blood. The receptors derive from a man younger than 45 in good health.

This clone showed up just once. J is TRBJ1-2 and V is TRBV6-1, with D hard to call. CDR3 length: 16 residues. Per the germline V gene, CDR1 is MNHNS and CDR2 is SASEGT. V dropped 2 bases and J dropped 1 base, with 14 bases sitting between them. CDR3 in DNA: TGTGCCAGCAGTGAATTTGGCTCAGGCCTTAACTATGGCTACACCTTC. This translates into CASSEFGSGLNYGYTF.

The rearrangement uses TRBV24-1 and TRBJ2-2; 12 bases align to TRBD2. This CDR3 has 17 residues. Germline-derived CDR1 and CDR2 are KGHDR and SFDVKD. Trimming at V came to 4 bases and at J to 4 bases, leaving 6 bases not matched to a gene. Written as DNA, the CDR3 is TGTGCCACCAGTGAACTAGCGGGAGGAGGGGGCACCGGGGAGCTGTTTTTT. This codes for CATSELAGGGGTGELFF.

This chain uses TRBV27 with TRBJ2-1; D possibly corresponds to TRBD2 (6 bases). Germline loops: CDR1 MNHEY, CDR2 SMNVEV (reference sequence). The CDR3 totals 13 residues. Trimming stripped 6 bases from V and 4 bases from J, with 10 bases between. CDR3 DNA sequence: TGTGCCAGCAGACTTGGGGGGTACAATGAGCAGTTCTTC. Encoded protein: CASRLGGYNEQFF.

The CDR3 DNA reads as TGTGCCAGTTCCCGGGACAGGGTGAGCGAGCAGTTCTTC. Its translation: CASSRDRVSEQFF. This sequence joins TRBV2 and TRBJ2-1; 9 nucleotides line up with TRBD1. CDR1 is SNHLY, CDR2 FYNNEI, per germline. Trimming at V came to 9 bases and at J to 10 bases, leaving 10 bases not matched to a gene. This CDR3 contains 13 residues.

The rearrangement joins TRBV5-1 to TRBJ1-4; the D is unclear. Germline V gene lookup returns CDR1 SGHRS and CDR2 YFSETQ. The CDR3 is 14 residues long. Trimming cost V 0 bases and J 5 bases, with 8 bases left between them. Here the CDR3 DNA reads TGCGCCAGCAGCTTGGAGGGAATCAATGAAAAACTGTTTTTT. Residues: CASSLEGINEKLFF.

The chain joins TRBV7-3 to TRBJ2-3, with D possibly being TRBD1 (6 bases). Trimming removed 3 bases at V and 5 bases at J, with 9 bases between. The CDR3 runs 13 residues. Looked up from germline, CDR1 is SGHTA and CDR2 is FQGTGA. DNA of the CDR3: TGTGCCAGCAGCTTCCAGGGGCAAGATACGCAGTATTTT. It encodes CASSFQGQDTQYF.

This rearrangement joins TRBV2 to TRBJ1-1; D possibly corresponds to TRBD1 (6 bases). V lost 7 bases to trimming and J lost 4 bases, with 13 bases between them. This CDR3 contains 13 residues. Germline-derived CDR1 and CDR2 are SNHLY and FYNNEI. This chain's CDR3 is CASNGGRFTEAFF. The DNA for the CDR3 is TGTGCCAGCAATGGGGGGCGGTTCACTGAAGCTTTCTTT.